One sample yielded the 24 T cell receptor beta chains listed below, sequenced in a study of cytomegalovirus exposure and HLA in healthy donors. Vbeta (60) and Jbeta (13) primers were used in the PCR. Clones were read by immunoSEQ multiplex PCR, and TCRdb kept only the in-frame ones, dropping some. The profile covers 150,000 to 200,000 clones, with roughly 74% appearing a single time and about 7.6% taken by the ten largest. Sample: PBMCs. The source is a middle-aged woman in good health and CMV-seropositive.

The genes are TRBV28 and TRBJ1-1; D gene unclear. V dropped 8 bases and J dropped 3 bases, with 16 bases sitting between them. The germline V gene encodes CDR1 MDHEN and CDR2 SYDVKM. This CDR3 spans 14 amino acids. The CDR3 nucleotides are TGTGCCAGCCGAGTCTCGGGTGCGTACACTGAAGCTTTCTTT. Translated: CASRVSGAYTEAFF.

A word on this clone: Other nucleotide sequences in the sample specify the same CDR3. The chain combines TRBV4-1 with TRBJ2-1; TRBD1 is a possible D gene (5 bases). The CDR3 covers 13 residues. From germline, CDR1 is MGHRA and CDR2 YSYEKL. V was pared by 0 bases and J by 10 bases, with 10 bases between. The DNA for the CDR3 is TGCGCCAGCAGCCAAGATGTGGGGCACGAGCAGTTCTTC. It is translated as CASSQDVGHEQFF.

V is TRBV10-2 and J is TRBJ2-1; D perhaps matches TRBD2 (5 bases). Trimming shortened V by 7 bases and J by 6 bases, and 13 bases separated the two germline ends. This CDR3 region has 13 residues. From germline, CDR1 is WSHSY and CDR2 SAAADI. The chain's CDR3 is CASKEALGNEQFF. In DNA, the CDR3 is TGCGCCAGCAAGGAGGCCTTGGGCAATGAGCAGTTCTTC.

The V call is TRBV7-9, the J call TRBJ2-5; 11 bases map to TRBD2. The DNA end is a closer match to TRBJ2-7, so the J assignment may be wrong. The germline V gene encodes CDR1 SEHNR and CDR2 FQNEAQ (reference sequence). CDR3 size: 18 residues. As DNA, the CDR3 is TGTGCCAGCAGCCCGAGACTAGCGGGACTGAAGCCCCCCTACGAGCAGTACTTC. This sequence encodes CASSPRLAGLKPPYEQYF.

The J gene is TRBJ2-3, the V gene TRBV6-1, with a tentative D call TRBD1 (6 bases). CDR1 MNHNS and CDR2 SASEGT come from the germline V gene. With 3 bases removed from V and 7 bases from J, the gap between germline ends came to 8 bases. The CDR3 is 12 residues long. The CDR3 nucleotides are TGTGCCAGCAGTGACCAGGGGTATACGCAGTATTTT. It codes for CASSDQGYTQYF.

This chain uses TRBV5-4 with TRBJ2-7; D may be TRBD2 (7 bases). The CDR3 consists of 15 residues. From germline, CDR1 is SGHNT and CDR2 YYREEE (reference sequence). Deletions cut 0 bases from V and 6 bases from J, with 16 bases between. For the CDR3, the DNA is TGTGCCAGCAGCTTGGCTAGGGGGGGCCCCTCCGAGCAGTACTTC. Its translation is CASSLARGGPSEQYF.

In its sample, this clone was seen a few times. This chain connects TRBV7-3 to TRBJ2-1; 9 nucleotides line up with TRBD2. The trim removed 1 base at V and 4 bases at J, leaving 5 bases unmatched. The CDR3 is 16 residues long. Germline V gene lookup returns CDR1 SGHTA and CDR2 FQGTGA. Here the CDR3 DNA reads TGTGCCAGCAGCTTAATGGCTAGCGGGACTTACAATGAGCAGTTCTTC. This translates into CASSLMASGTYNEQFF.

This sequence joins TRBV6-5 and TRBJ2-1; D is perhaps TRBD1 (6 bases). The germline V gene encodes CDR1 MNHEY and CDR2 SVGAGI. V was pared by 2 bases and J by 3 bases, with 8 bases between. The CDR3 sequence is 14 residues long. CDR3 nucleotide sequence: TGTGCCAGCAGTTACAGGACAGACTACAATGAGCAGTTCTTC. Translating it yields CASSYRTDYNEQFF.

This sequence joins TRBV28 and TRBJ1-6; 7 bases are a match to TRBD1. Germline CDR1 MDHEN, CDR2 SYDVKM. This CDR3 comprises 15 residues. The junction had 7 bases not matched to a gene; V was cut back by 6 bases and J by 5 bases. CDR3 residues: CASSPSGQNNSPLHF. CDR3 in DNA: TGTGCCAGCAGCCCCTCGGGACAGAATAATTCACCCCTCCACTTT.

This clone turned up a few times. This chain links TRBV5-1 with TRBJ2-5, with 7 bases lining up with TRBD2. Germline values: CDR1 SGHRS, CDR2 YFSETQ. V was clipped by 6 bases and J by 5 bases; unmatched bases: 13. This CDR3 region has 15 residues. Here the CDR3 DNA reads TGCGCCAGCACCTTCGGGGGAGGGTCGGGTGAGACCCAGTACTTC. Amino acid sequence: CASTFGGGSGETQYF.

The rearrangement links TRBV11-2 to TRBJ1-2; TRBD1 matches at 9 bases. This CDR3 contains 15 residues. Germline CDR1 SGHAT, CDR2 FQNNGV. Trimming cost V 1 base and J 8 bases; bases outside gene matches: 8. This CDR3 reads CASSLARTGVQGYTF. Written as DNA, the CDR3 is TGTGCCAGCAGCTTAGCCCGGACAGGGGTACAAGGCTACACCTTC.

This chain uses TRBV28 with TRBJ1-5, with a tentative D call TRBD1 (6 bases). The germline CDR1 and CDR2 sequences are MDHEN and SYDVKM. The CDR3 contains 12 residues. The V gene lost 7 bases and the J gene lost 6 bases, with 10 bases spanning the gap. CDR3 residues: CASTRTVQPQHF. In DNA form, the CDR3 reads TGTGCCAGCACACGGACAGTTCAGCCCCAGCATTTT.

This clone appeared a single time. The chain links TRBV18 to TRBJ1-1; D is possibly TRBD1 (6 bases). V lost 5 bases, J lost 6 bases, and 13 bases lay in between. This CDR3 spans 13 amino acids. CDR1 and CDR2 (germline): KGHSH, LQKENI. CDR3 sequence: CASSMQGRPEAFF. DNA for the CDR3: TGTGCCAGCTCAATGCAGGGGCGGCCTGAAGCTTTCTTT.

The chain links TRBV7-8 to TRBJ1-2, with 7 bases lining up with TRBD1. The V and J ends lost 1 base and 4 bases, in that order; junction bases with no gene match: 6. The CDR3 totals 15 residues. CDR1 SGHVS and CDR2 FQNEAQ come from the germline V gene. DNA of the CDR3: TGTGCCAGCAGCTTAGTGGCCGACAGGGTCTATGGCTACACCTTC. It yields the protein CASSLVADRVYGYTF.

This rearrangement joins TRBV30 to TRBJ1-1; D ambiguous. V was clipped by 4 bases and J by 3 bases, with 15 bases between them. Germline V gives CDR1 GTSNPN, CDR2 SVGIG (reference sequence). The CDR3 is 14 residues long. CDR3 coding DNA: TGTGCCTGGACCGTGGGCAGGTCATACACTGAAGCTTTCTTT. It encodes CAWTVGRSYTEAFF.

This clone was detected a few times. The chain is built from TRBV5-1 and TRBJ1-4, with D possibly being TRBD1 (5 bases). Germline values: CDR1 SGHRS, CDR2 YFSETQ. This CDR3 is 14 amino acids long. Between the trimmed V and J ends, which lost 0 bases and 6 bases, there was a span of 9 bases. CDR3 DNA sequence: TGCGCCAGCAGCTTGGTGGGCAGGGATGAAAAACTGTTTTTT. As protein: CASSLVGRDEKLFF.

The chain carries TRBV30 and TRBJ1-5; the D is unclear. The germline gives CDR1 GTSNPN, CDR2 SVGIG (reference sequence). V was shortened by 1 base and J by 4 bases, with 8 bases between the two germline ends. The CDR3 totals 13 residues. CDR3 residues: CAWSGGQNQPQHF. CDR3 in DNA: TGTGCCTGGAGTGGAGGGCAAAATCAGCCCCAGCATTTT.

The chain is built from TRBV18 and TRBJ2-2; D might be TRBD2 (5 bases). The CDR3 has 14 amino acids. Trimming took off 1 base at V and 4 bases at J, with 7 bases between the two ends. Germline CDR1 KGHSH, CDR2 LQKENI. The CDR3 nucleotides read TGTGCCAGCTCACCACTCGAGGGCACCGGGGAGCTGTTTTTT. Translated, it gives CASSPLEGTGELFF.

The chain carries TRBV7-9 and TRBJ2-1; TRBD2 aligns across 10 bases. Trimming cost V 4 bases and J 10 bases; bases outside gene matches: 10. Germline CDR1 SEHNR, CDR2 FQNEAQ (reference sequence). The CDR3 covers 15 residues. In DNA, the CDR3 is TGTGCCAGCAGCTCGAGCGGGAGGGGTGGCGGCGAGCAGTTCTTC. Protein: CASSSSGRGGGEQFF.

The gene calls are TRBV28 and TRBJ2-5; 8 bases match TRBD1. TRBJ2-7 explains the end of the DNA better; the J call may be wrong. This CDR3 is built from 14 residues. CDR1 is MDHEN and CDR2 is SYDVKM in the germline V gene. The CDR3 coding sequence is TGTGCCAGCAGTTTCGGACAGGGCGGGTACGAGCAGTACTTC. Amino acids: CASSFGQGGYEQYF.

The rearrangement links TRBV19 to TRBJ1-2; 7 bases line up with TRBD1. Germline V CDR1 and CDR2: LNHDA, SQIVND (reference sequence). V lost 7 bases and J lost 3; bases outside the gene matches: 17. The CDR3 extends over 17 amino acids. CDR3 sequence reads: CASNALSAGQVHYGYTF. In DNA, the CDR3 is TGTGCCAGTAACGCTCTTTCGGCCGGACAGGTGCACTATGGCTACACCTTC.

CDR3 region: CAISKTSGRTYNEQFF. DNA for the CDR3: TGTGCCATCAGTAAGACTAGCGGGAGAACCTACAATGAGCAGTTCTTC. The chain couples TRBV10-3 to TRBJ2-1, with 12 nucleotides matching TRBD2. There are 16 residues in the CDR3. Germline CDR1 and CDR2: ENHRY and SYGVKD. The V segment lost 5 bases and the J segment 2 bases; nucleotides outside the gene matches: 4.

In its sample, this clone was seen once. The chain uses TRBV30 and TRBJ1-2, with 7 bases lining up with TRBD1. The CDR3 is made up of 12 amino acids. Trimming took 3 bases from V and 4 from J; bases not matched to a gene: 2. CDR1 GTSNPN and CDR2 SVGIG come from the germline V gene (reference sequence). CDR3 DNA sequence: TGTGCCTGGAGCGGGGACAGCTATGGCTACACCTTC. Translation gives CAWSGDSYGYTF.

The V gene is TRBV11-2, the J gene TRBJ2-7; TRBD2 aligns across 7 bases. Germline loops: CDR1 SGHAT, CDR2 FQNNGV. After removal of 0 bases from V and 3 bases from J, the junction contained 8 bases not matched to a gene. The length of the CDR3 is 16 residues. The CDR3 sequence: CASSLDRPSGIYEQYF. In nucleotides, the CDR3 is TGTGCCAGCAGCTTAGATCGTCCTAGCGGCATCTACGAGCAGTACTTC.